A single TCR beta chain is shown here with its context. This receptor's antigen is unknown. Base qualities are missing; no much larger clone stands one base away. The protocol used for the library was the immunoSEQ multiplex PCR assay. A mixture of 60 forward primers for TCR Vbeta segments and 13 reverse primers for TCR Jbeta segments was used in the multiplex PCR. The CDR3 region of rearranged TCR beta genes was amplified from genomic DNA by a multiplex PCR assay. On the Illumina HiSeq System, the amplified TCR beta libraries were sequenced as 87-base-pair reads. The paper's data handling went like this. A later analysis counted about 80 million unique TCR beta chains across the 690 or so repertoires, and around 9.9 million of these chains were shared by at least two donors. Raw reads were error-corrected and collapsed into unique sequences with a nearest-neighbor algorithm that merged closely related sequences to remove PCR and sequencing errors. To assign V, D and J gene segments, CDR3 sequences were aligned to IMGT reference sequences. For a sequence to be retained, a match of at least six nucleotides to both a V gene segment and a J gene segment was required. Rearrangements were classified as productive when the CDR3 lacked stop codons and remained in frame with V and J, and all other rearrangements were classified as non-productive. CDR3 was defined by IMGT convention, running from the second conserved V-encoded cysteine to the conserved J-encoded phenylalanine. The earlier analysis of roughly 590 of the donors excluded sequences that lacked an unambiguous match to a single V gene segment. In an earlier analysis of roughly 600 of the donors, a V segment was called functional when productive rearrangements were above 56.7%, and segregating when the standard deviation between donors exceeded 5%. A statistical classification framework was developed to diagnose cytomegalovirus status using the catalog of TCR beta chain sequences. A later analysis assigned V and J genes by comparing TCR nucleotide sequences with IMGT/GENE-DB human TR gene sequences. In a later analysis, CDR3 sequences and most-parsimonious VDJ recombination scenarios were assigned using the TCRdist pipeline. A later analysis defined each TCR beta chain by its CDR3 amino acid sequence plus V-gene family, and excluded reads lacking a unique V-gene family. As a way to deal with suspected cross-contamination and a sequencing artifact, a later analysis dropped 640 or so nucleotide sequences that were highly shared and had low generation probability. A later analysis calculated a clonal expansion index for each public chain from normalized within-repertoire ranks of inferred template counts. In a later analysis, generation probabilities were computed with a VDJ recombination model fitted to out-of-frame rearrangements, and the resulting probabilities were checked against IGoR. Hypergeometric tests were used in a later analysis to score TCR-TCR, TCR-HLA and TCR-CMV co-occurrence, with a repertoire-size bias correction applied to the TCR pairs. False discovery rates were estimated in a later analysis by permuting HLA or CMV assignments 20 times. In a later analysis, co-occurring TCRs were grouped with DBSCAN, and TCRdist sequence similarity was added when clustering was performed within HLA-allele-positive subsets. Repertoires with fewer than 30,000 or more than 120,000 public chains, plus five repertoires with anomalous nucleotide sharing, were excluded from co-occurrence clustering. Sourced from immuneACCESS, this table was stored by TCRdb with only in-frame sequences that have V and J called. A share of the clones is absent; for the studies checked, an unresolved V gene accounts for under half, and the remainder has no known explanation. D and trimming come from the DNA, and the V and J calls and clone size come from that table. The sample profile shows around 190,000 clones; 70% to 75% of them were found once. Clones ranked in the top ten supply more than 4.5% of the sample.

This specimen comes from a study of cytomegalovirus exposure and HLA in healthy donors listed by TCRdb under 2017. Broadly, across the study: In an earlier analysis of under 600 of the donors, approximately 260 Gb of sequence data and roughly 100 million unique TCR beta sequences from some 170 million T cells were reported. Five DR-DQ haplotypes were handled as single units for association and clustering, since linkage in the cohort was strong. Alongside the repertoire data, information on donor age, sex, ethnicity and CMV serostatus was compiled. Typing coverage differed by locus: A, B, C, DRB1 and DQB1 were typed in roughly 629-640 donors, DQA1 in around 500, DPA1 in 600 to 610, and DPB1 in approximately 450. The study aimed to test whether cataloging public T cell receptors could reveal signatures of past pathogen exposure. HLA typing included class I and class II loci at four-digit resolution. The study profiled the T cell repertoires of fewer than 850 subjects by immunosequencing and related them to cytomegalovirus serostatus. In a later analysis, previously published TCR beta repertoires from more than 500 donors were re-analyzed and high-resolution HLA genotyping was added so that TCR occurrence patterns could be studied. To decide whether each TCR beta V gene segment behaved as functional or pseudogenic, an earlier analysis of some 580 of the donors relied on high-throughput TCR beta sequencing. Among some 410 genotyped donors of the cohort, an average of approximately 230,000 unique TCR beta nucleotide sequences were sequenced per donor, around 20% of them non-productive. Among the 398 genotyped donors, approximately 81% belonged to the genetic ancestry cluster associated with self-reported Caucasian donors. To predict cytomegalovirus infection status, the study brought together high-throughput TCR immunosequencing, statistical association of individual TCRs with disease status, and machine learning. Genome-wide SNP genotypes for about 60% of the 666 donors were used in a later genetic analysis, which treated that subset as a discovery cohort. Every discovery cohort repertoire had been produced on one sequencing platform. Rather than using new phenotypic data, the later analysis identified candidate immune exposures from TCR beta sequences and from how often those sequences occurred across donors. Roughly 300 gigabases of sequencing data and 91 million or so unique TCR sequences made up an early release that covered nearly 650 HLA-typed donors. In addition to the first cohort of 666 subjects, a separate validation cohort of approximately 110 different subjects was used. Overall results and qualifications from the work: According to a later analysis, parvovirus B19, influenza, CMV and Epstein-Barr virus appeared linked to several top co-occurrence clusters. A few of the identified cytomegalovirus-associated TCR beta chains were confirmed in vitro to be specific for cytomegalovirus antigens. Because HLA typing was unavailable for some donors at each locus, only the typed subset was used in association tests. Presence/absence analyses assumed roughly uniform sequencing depth across donors, an assumption that may not hold. According to a later analysis, most CMV-associated TCR beta chains appeared to be HLA-restricted, and the HLA associations seemed to be driven largely by CMV exposure. The authors suggested that the approach could potentially be extended to other disease states and immunological phenotypes. In this cohort, only TCR beta chains were sequenced, and detectable features were limited by the absence of alpha or paired-chain data. A further reported finding was that TCR beta sequences accurately predicted the HLA-A and HLA-B alleles for most subjects in the first cohort. Specific HLA alleles were associated with 15,000 to 20,000 TCR beta sequences at a false discovery rate of 0.05 in a later analysis. CMV serostatus was the only immune exposure information available for the cohort. A later genetic analysis associated a missense DCLRE1C variant with V-gene and J-gene trimming of TCR beta chains, and an independent cohort replicated the association. Correlated functional status among segregating V segments might be attributable to linkage disequilibrium, but an unknown experimental factor could not be ruled out. The study gave a list of under 200 TCR beta chains associated with cytomegalovirus. Broadly in line with IMGT annotations, most TCR beta V segments showed up in productive rearrangements about 87% or about 30% of the time in an earlier analysis of 450 to 600 of the donors. A cluster of highly shared sequence variants was judged likely to represent a technical artifact of the sequencing pipeline. Across donors, most TCR sequences were observed very rarely, whereas some public TCRs were present in many individuals. The 87-base-pair reads could not distinguish some IMGT-functional V segments, including TRBV6-2 and TRBV6-3, so those segments were excluded. Strong co-occurrence of HLA alleles, especially DR and DQ, made assigning TCR associations to individual alleles difficult. A later analysis found that TCR association rates varied across HLA loci, with DRB1 alleles showing the most associated TCRs and HLA-C alleles the fewest. Compared with equally common non-associated chains, HLA-associated TCR beta chains in a later analysis were more clonally expanded and had lower generation probabilities. Over 15 rarely observed V segments, including chromosome 9 orphons, were excluded from the earlier analysis of almost 600 of the donors because counts were too low. Compared with the roughly 670-donor mean, donors in an Asian-associated ancestry cluster had fewer N-insertions in productive TCRs, according to a later genetic analysis. Cytomegalovirus status was reported to be diagnosed by the classifier with high specificity and sensitivity in both the original and validation cohorts.

In total, roughly 670 healthy bone marrow donors made up the cohort. All cohort members were sampled while nominally healthy, although unrecorded immune exposures were likely present. The donor was CMV seropositive and was included in the group of 290 or so seropositive cohort members. A peripheral blood sample was collected from each donor, and TCR beta sequencing was performed on peripheral blood mononuclear cells. Genomic DNA was extracted from the blood cell samples with the Qiagen DNeasy Blood Extraction Kit. CDR1 is given as MDHEN and CDR2 as SYDVKM, both from the germline V gene. Spanning cysteine to phenylalanine, the CDR3 consists of 15 amino acids. Kept here is only the CDR3 DNA, which spans 45 bases and is read in frame from base 1. The V end loses 3 bases and the J end loses 5 bases, and a stretch of 17 bases separates them.

The V and J segments used are TRBV28 and TRBJ2-7; the D region possibly corresponds to TRBD2 (6 bases align). The specimen was PBMCs. This TCR came from a man aged 25-45 years in good health and CMV-seropositive. The CDR3 region reads CASSFRETLGHEQYF. The base sequence is TGTGCCAGCAGTTTCCGGGAGACCCTGGGCCACGAGCAGTACTTC. Extended through the reference TRBV28 and TRBJ2-7 proteins, this CDR3 yields the full variable domain: DVKVTQSSRYLVKRTGEKVFLECVQDMDHENMFWYRQDPGLGLRLIYFSYDVKMKEKGDIPEGYSVSREKKERFSLILESASTNQTSMYLCASSFRETLGHEQYFGPGTRLTVT.